The 23 T cell receptor beta chains reported below all come from one sample, sequenced in a study of cytomegalovirus exposure and HLA in healthy donors. This PCR relied on a set of 60 Vbeta primers and 13 Jbeta primers. TCRdb's copy holds only in-frame clones and misses some; the assay was immunoSEQ multiplex PCR. The sample has about 170,000 clones; 76% are singletons. The sequenced sample was PBMCs. Every receptor here comes from a female donor in good health and CMV-seronegative.

This sequence joins TRBV19 and TRBJ1-2; D unclear. The CDR3 extends over 13 amino acids. The V and J ends lost 6 bases and 4 bases respectively, with 12 bases between them. CDR1 and CDR2 from the germline V gene are LNHDA and SQIVND (reference sequence). Here the CDR3 reads CASSPNFVYGYTF. As DNA, the CDR3 is TGTGCCAGTAGCCCCAACTTCGTCTATGGCTACACCTTC.

V gene TRBV25-1 combines with J gene TRBJ1-2; D is ambiguous. Deletions cut 5 bases from V and 8 bases from J, with 18 bases between. CDR3 size: 14 residues. The germline gives CDR1 MGHDK, CDR2 SYGVNS. The CDR3 loop reads CASSRSGRLSGYTF. CDR3 bases: TGTGCCAGCAGTAGATCGGGGAGGCTTTCGGGCTACACCTTC.

V is TRBV30 and J is TRBJ1-2, with 10 bases matching TRBD1. CDR3 length: 14 amino acids. V trimming: 0 bases; J trimming: 6 bases; junction bases outside the gene matches: 4. Germline CDR1 GTSNPN, CDR2 SVGIG (reference sequence). In nucleotides, the CDR3 is TGTGCCTGGAGTGTCGGGACAGGGGTCAATGGCTACACCTTC. Protein sequence: CAWSVGTGVNGYTF.

This clone was counted only a few times. The chain employs TRBV18 and TRBJ2-5; 12 bases align to TRBD1. This CDR3 contains 16 residues. The germline V gene has CDR1 KGHSH and CDR2 LQKENI. With 0 bases clipped from V and 12 bases from J, the junction kept 11 bases outside the gene matches. DNA of the CDR3: TGTGCCAGCTCACCACCCTTCGGGGACAGGGGGCCGAGGAAGTACTTC. Translation: CASSPPFGDRGPRKYF.

The DNA for the CDR3 is TGTGCCAGCAGCCTATTAGCGGGAGGGAGGAATGAGCAGTTCTTC. The encoded protein is CASSLLAGGRNEQFF. J is TRBJ2-1 and V is TRBV28; 11 bases match TRBD2. The V gene's germline CDR1 is MDHEN and CDR2 SYDVKM. After removal of 6 bases from V and 7 bases from J, the junction contained 8 bases not matched to a gene. The CDR3 length is 15 residues.

The V and J genes are TRBV18 and TRBJ1-4; 9 nucleotides match TRBD1. The germline gives CDR1 KGHSH, CDR2 LQKENI. This CDR3 comprises 16 residues. V shed 5 bases and J 8 bases; nucleotides not matched to a gene: 12. CDR3 in amino acids: CASSSTPGQGGEKLFF. The CDR3, as DNA: TGTGCCAGCTCATCAACTCCGGGACAGGGAGGGGAAAAACTGTTTTTT.

Regarding this clone: At the DNA level, this CDR3 is encoded by other sequences in the same sample as well. The chain has TRBV2 and TRBJ2-1, with TRBD1 identical over 9 bases. In germline, CDR1 is SNHLY, CDR2 FYNNEI. Trimming cost V 6 bases and J 3 bases; bases outside gene matches: 6. This CDR3 comprises 15 residues. The CDR3 loop is CASSVGQGGYNEQFF. The CDR3 nucleotides are TGTGCCAGCAGCGTGGGACAGGGTGGCTACAATGAGCAGTTCTTC. Together with reference TRBV2 and TRBJ2-1, the CDR3 gives the full variable domain: EPEVTQTPSHQVTQMGQEVILRCVPISNHLYFYWYRQILGQKVEFLVSFYNNEISEKSEIFDDQFSVERPDGSNFTLKIRSTKLEDSAMYFCASSVGQGGYNEQFFGPGTRLTVL.

The chain couples TRBV6-5 to TRBJ2-2; D is possibly TRBD2 (7 bases). Germline loops: CDR1 MNHEY, CDR2 SVGAGI. Trimming stripped 0 bases from V and 4 bases from J, with 12 bases between. The CDR3 has 16 residues. CDR3 nucleotides: TGTGCCAGCAGTTACTCTAGGGGGGGCGGCACCGGGGAGCTGTTTTTT. Its translation is CASSYSRGGGTGELFF.

The chain recombines TRBV4-3 with TRBJ1-3; TRBD1 is a possible D gene (6 bases). This CDR3 region has 14 residues. Trimming took off 3 bases at V and 0 bases at J, with 6 bases between the two ends. Germline CDR1 is LGHNA and CDR2 is YSLEER. The DNA of the CDR3 is TGCGCCAGCAGCCAGGACAGCTCTGGAAACACCATATATTTT. Residues: CASSQDSSGNTIYF.

The genes are TRBV4-2 and TRBJ2-1, with 9 bases fitting TRBD2. The CDR3 covers 20 residues. Germline V gene lookup returns CDR1 LGHNA and CDR2 YNFKEQ. J was trimmed by 2 bases and V by 0 bases; bases with no gene match: 14. CDR3 loop: CASSQDSWREGLGPYNEQFF. The CDR3, as DNA: TGTGCCAGCAGCCAAGATAGCTGGCGGGAGGGCCTCGGACCCTACAATGAGCAGTTCTTC.

This chain links TRBV5-1 with TRBJ1-1; 11 bases line up with TRBD1. Germline CDR1 reads SGHRS; CDR2 reads YFSETQ. J gave up 6 bases and V 2 bases, and 12 bases lay outside the gene matches. The CDR3 is 17 residues long. CDR3 coding DNA: TGCGCCAGCAGCTTACCTGGACAGGGGGCGCACCGGCCTGAAGCTTTCTTT. This sequence encodes CASSLPGQGAHRPEAFF.

The chain is built from TRBV19 and TRBJ2-2; tentative D call: TRBD2 (7 bases). V was clipped by 7 bases and J by 7 bases, with 19 bases between them. CDR3 size: 15 residues. Germline CDR1 LNHDA, CDR2 SQIVND (reference sequence). CDR3 nucleotides: TGTGCCAGTAATTCCGGGGGGCGCATTTTCGGGGAGCTGTTTTTT. Translation: CASNSGGRIFGELFF.

The chain joins TRBV11-1 to TRBJ2-5; the D gene is possibly TRBD1 (6 bases). V was clipped by 6 bases and J by 0 bases, with 14 bases between them. The V gene's germline CDR1 is SGHAT and CDR2 FQDESV (reference sequence). This CDR3 is 15 amino acids long. CDR3 DNA: TGTGCCAGCAGGCAGGGGTGGGTTTACCAAGAGACCCAGTACTTC. Protein product: CASRQGWVYQETQYF.

The chain recombines TRBV9 with TRBJ2-1; TRBD2 agrees at 7 bases. This CDR3 contains 19 residues. Losses at the gene ends were 4 bases for V and 4 bases for J; bases not matched to a gene: 20. From germline, CDR1 is SGDLS and CDR2 YYNGEE. CDR3 sequence (DNA): TGTGCCAGCAGCTCCCGCACCACCGGCGGCGGGAGAGCGTACAATGAGCAGTTCTTC. Its protein product is CASSSRTTGGGRAYNEQFF.

V is TRBV28 and J is TRBJ2-5; the D gene is possibly TRBD1 (5 bases). The CDR3 runs to 13 residues. V dropped 2 bases and J dropped 5 bases, with 9 bases sitting between them. The germline V gene encodes CDR1 MDHEN and CDR2 SYDVKM. CDR3 sequence (DNA): TGTGCCAGCAGTTTAATTTCAGGGGAGACCCAGTACTTC. This gives the protein CASSLISGETQYF.

The gene calls are TRBV5-1 and TRBJ2-3; 11 nucleotides align to TRBD2. There are 17 residues in the CDR3. V shed 4 bases, J shed 0 bases, and the junction held 7 bases outside the gene matches. In germline, CDR1 is SGHRS, CDR2 YFSETQ. CDR3 bases: TGCGCCAGCAGCGCTACTAGCGGGGGAGCTAGCACAGATACGCAGTATTTT. Amino acid sequence: CASSATSGGASTDTQYF.

The V call is TRBV4-2, the J call TRBJ2-7, with unresolved D. V dropped 5 bases and J dropped 3 bases, with 14 bases sitting between them. The CDR3 covers 14 residues. CDR1 LGHNA and CDR2 YNFKEQ come from the germline V gene. Here the CDR3 reads CASSLAPNIYEQYF. The CDR3 nucleotides are TGTGCCAGCAGCTTGGCCCCAAACATCTACGAGCAGTACTTC.

V and J are TRBV6-5 and TRBJ1-5; TRBD1 matches at 9 bases. Per germline, CDR1 MNHEY and CDR2 SVGAGI. The CDR3 runs 15 residues. With V trimmed by 4 bases and J by 5 bases, 6 bases remained unmatched. CDR3 sequence reads: CASSSGQGLHQPQHF. The CDR3 coding sequence is TGTGCCAGCAGTTCGGGACAGGGTCTCCATCAGCCCCAGCATTTT.

The V call is TRBV7-9, the J call TRBJ2-2; TRBD1 aligns across 8 bases. The germline V gene encodes CDR1 SEHNR and CDR2 FQNEAQ (reference sequence). This CDR3 contains 16 residues. The J segment lost 2 bases and the V segment lost 6 bases, leaving 8 bases of the junction unmatched. The CDR3 sequence: CASSPPDRANTGELFF. The CDR3 nucleotides are TGTGCCAGCAGTCCTCCGGACAGGGCAAACACCGGGGAGCTGTTTTTT.

The gene calls are TRBV7-9 and TRBJ1-5; D may be TRBD1 (5 bases). Per germline, CDR1 SEHNR and CDR2 FQNEAQ (reference sequence). V shed 7 bases and J shed 1 base, with 11 bases lying between them. The CDR3 sequence is 14 residues long. The CDR3 coding sequence is TGTGCCAGCACGGTCGGGGGGAGCAATCAGCCCCAGCATTTT. Protein product: CASTVGGSNQPQHF.

The chain recombines TRBV11-2 with TRBJ2-3, with 10 bases that match TRBD2. Germline CDR1 reads SGHAT; CDR2 reads FQNNGV. The V segment lost 0 bases and the J segment 2 bases; nucleotides outside the gene matches: 5. The CDR3 runs 17 residues. The CDR3 here is CASSLELAGFNTDTQYF. The CDR3 region has the DNA TGTGCCAGCAGCTTAGAACTAGCGGGATTTAACACAGATACGCAGTATTTT.

Concerning this clone itself: This same CDR3 is encoded by further DNA sequences in the sample. V is TRBV2 and J is TRBJ2-7; tentative D call: TRBD1 (5 bases). From germline, CDR1 is SNHLY and CDR2 FYNNEI. The CDR3 is 15 amino acids. V shed 1 base and J shed 4 bases, with 14 bases lying between them. Written as DNA, the CDR3 is TGTGCCAGCAGTGAAGGGATGGCGCCAGGGTACGAGCAGTACTTC. Residues: CASSEGMAPGYEQYF.

This chain uses TRBV4-3 with TRBJ1-1, with a possible D match to TRBD1 (5 bases). Germline-derived CDR1 and CDR2 are LGHNA and YSLEER. V lost 4 bases to trimming and J lost 1 base, with 13 bases between them. This CDR3 has 15 residues. CDR3 nucleotide sequence: TGCGCCAGCAGCCCAAACCCCAGGGAGAACACTGAAGCTTTCTTT. This gives the protein CASSPNPRENTEAFF.